The text below deals with one T cell receptor beta chain. The antigen remains undetermined. The CDR3 consists of 13 residues. Trimming shortened V by 5 bases and J by 4 bases, and 9 bases separated the two germline ends. Germline V gene data show CDR1 as GTSNPN and CDR2 as SVGIG (reference sequence). The data derive from a study of cytomegalovirus exposure and HLA in healthy donors. Study-level information: An earlier analysis identified under 130 million unique TCR beta sequences in about 200 million T cells. From HLA-typed donors, an early data release held 70 million to 100 million unique TCRs. Study-level points and caveats: Later analysis reportedly placed an Asian-associated ancestry cluster below the roughly 640-donor mean in N-insertions.

Sampled while nominally healthy, donors likely had unrecorded immune exposures. The study ran its PCR with 60 Vbeta and 13 Jbeta primers. Method: immunoSEQ multiplex PCR; TCRdb's copy keeps in-frame clones and lacks some. The table has 40,000 or so clones, over 90% seen once. The chain recombines TRBV30 with TRBJ1-6, with no clear D. The sequence was obtained from a young woman in good health and CMV-seronegative. The sequencing sample was made of PBMCs. The CDR3 DNA is TGTGCCTGGGGTGAACAGTATAATTCACCCCTCCACTTT. This translates into CAWGEQYNSPLHF.